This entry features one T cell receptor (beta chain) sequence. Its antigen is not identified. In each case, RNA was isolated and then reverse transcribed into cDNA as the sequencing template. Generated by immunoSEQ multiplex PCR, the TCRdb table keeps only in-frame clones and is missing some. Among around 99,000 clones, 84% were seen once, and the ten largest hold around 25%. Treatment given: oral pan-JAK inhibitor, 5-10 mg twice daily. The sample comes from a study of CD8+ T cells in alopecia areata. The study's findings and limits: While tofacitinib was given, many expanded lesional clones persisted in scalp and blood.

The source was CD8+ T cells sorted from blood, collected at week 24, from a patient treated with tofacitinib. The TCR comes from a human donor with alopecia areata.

The CDR3 region is CASSLTGSYEQYF. The CDR3 region has the DNA TGTGCCAGCAGTCTGACAGGCAGCTACGAGCAGTACTTC. The rearrangement links TRBV27 to TRBJ2-7, with D tentatively TRBD1 (6 bases). V lost 5 bases, J lost 3 bases, and 11 bases lay in between. Looked up from germline, CDR1 is MNHEY and CDR2 is SMNVEV (reference sequence). This CDR3 contains 13 residues.